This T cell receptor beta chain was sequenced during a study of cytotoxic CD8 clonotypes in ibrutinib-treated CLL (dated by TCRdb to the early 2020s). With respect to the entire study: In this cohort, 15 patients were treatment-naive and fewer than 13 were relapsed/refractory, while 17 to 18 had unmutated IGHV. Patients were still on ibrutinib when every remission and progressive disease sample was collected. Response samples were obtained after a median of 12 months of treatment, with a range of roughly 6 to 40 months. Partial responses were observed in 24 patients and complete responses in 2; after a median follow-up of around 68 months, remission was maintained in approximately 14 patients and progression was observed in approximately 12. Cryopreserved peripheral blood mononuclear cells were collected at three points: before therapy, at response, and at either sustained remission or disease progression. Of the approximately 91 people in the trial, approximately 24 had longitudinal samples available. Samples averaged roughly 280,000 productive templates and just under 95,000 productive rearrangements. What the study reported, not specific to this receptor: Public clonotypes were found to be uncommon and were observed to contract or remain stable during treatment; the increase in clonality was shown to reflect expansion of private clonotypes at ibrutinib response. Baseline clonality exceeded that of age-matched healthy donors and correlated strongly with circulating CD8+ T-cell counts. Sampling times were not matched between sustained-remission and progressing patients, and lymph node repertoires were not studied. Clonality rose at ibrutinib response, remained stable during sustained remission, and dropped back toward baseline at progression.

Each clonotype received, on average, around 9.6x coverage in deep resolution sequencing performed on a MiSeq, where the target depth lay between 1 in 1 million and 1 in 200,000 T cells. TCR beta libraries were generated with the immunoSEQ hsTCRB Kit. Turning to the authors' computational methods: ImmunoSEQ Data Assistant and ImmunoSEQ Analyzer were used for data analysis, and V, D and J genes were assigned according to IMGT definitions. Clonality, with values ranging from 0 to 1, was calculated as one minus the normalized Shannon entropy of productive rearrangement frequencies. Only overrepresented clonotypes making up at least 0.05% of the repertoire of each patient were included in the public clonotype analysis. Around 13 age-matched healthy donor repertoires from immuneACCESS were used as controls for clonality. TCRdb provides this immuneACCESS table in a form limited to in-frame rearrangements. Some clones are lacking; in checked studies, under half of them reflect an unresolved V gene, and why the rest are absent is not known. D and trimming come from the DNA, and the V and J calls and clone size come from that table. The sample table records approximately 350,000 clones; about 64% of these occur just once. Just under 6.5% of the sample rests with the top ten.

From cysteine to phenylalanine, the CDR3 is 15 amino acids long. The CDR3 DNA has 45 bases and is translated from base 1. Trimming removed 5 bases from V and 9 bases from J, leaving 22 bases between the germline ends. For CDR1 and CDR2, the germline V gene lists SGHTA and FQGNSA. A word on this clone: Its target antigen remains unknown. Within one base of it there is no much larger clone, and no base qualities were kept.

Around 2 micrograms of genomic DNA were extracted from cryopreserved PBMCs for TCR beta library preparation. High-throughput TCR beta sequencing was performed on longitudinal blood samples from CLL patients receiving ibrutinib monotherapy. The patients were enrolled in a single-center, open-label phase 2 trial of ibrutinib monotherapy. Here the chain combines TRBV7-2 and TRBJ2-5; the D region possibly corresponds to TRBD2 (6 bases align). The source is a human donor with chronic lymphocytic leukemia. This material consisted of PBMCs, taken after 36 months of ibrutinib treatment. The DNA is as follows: TGTGCCAGCAGCCGTAGCCTTGGGATGGGCGGGGCCCAGTACTTC. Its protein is CASSRSLGMGGAQYF.